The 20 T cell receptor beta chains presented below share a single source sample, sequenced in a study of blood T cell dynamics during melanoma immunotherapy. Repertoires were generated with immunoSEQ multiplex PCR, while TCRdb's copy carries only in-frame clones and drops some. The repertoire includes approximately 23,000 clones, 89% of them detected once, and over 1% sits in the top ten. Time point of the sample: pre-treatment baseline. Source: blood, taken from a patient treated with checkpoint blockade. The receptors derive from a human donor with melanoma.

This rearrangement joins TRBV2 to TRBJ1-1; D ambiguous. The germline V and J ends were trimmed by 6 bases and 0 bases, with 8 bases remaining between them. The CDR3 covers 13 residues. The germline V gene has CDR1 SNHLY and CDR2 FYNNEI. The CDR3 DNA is TGTGCCAGCAGATTGCAGATGAACACTGAAGCTTTCTTT. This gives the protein CASRLQMNTEAFF.

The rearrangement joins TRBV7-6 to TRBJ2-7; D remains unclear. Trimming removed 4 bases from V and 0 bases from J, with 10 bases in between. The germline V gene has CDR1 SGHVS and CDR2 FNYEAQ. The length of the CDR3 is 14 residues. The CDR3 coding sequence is TGTGCCAGCAGCTCGTTCGGTAGCTCCTACGAGCAGTACTTC. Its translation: CASSSFGSSYEQYF.

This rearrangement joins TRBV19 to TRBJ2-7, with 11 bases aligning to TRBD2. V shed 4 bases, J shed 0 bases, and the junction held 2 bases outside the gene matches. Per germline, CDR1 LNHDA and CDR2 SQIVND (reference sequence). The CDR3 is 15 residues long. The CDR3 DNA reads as TGTGCCAGTAGTAGGGGGACTAGCGGCTCCTACGAGCAGTACTTC. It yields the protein CASSRGTSGSYEQYF. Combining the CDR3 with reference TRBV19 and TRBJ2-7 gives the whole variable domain DGGITQSPKYLFRKEGQNVTLSCEQNLNHDAMYWYRQDPGQGLRLIYYSQIVNDFQKGDIAEGYSVSREKKESFPLTVTSAQKNPTAFYLCASSRGTSGSYEQYFGPGTRLTVT.

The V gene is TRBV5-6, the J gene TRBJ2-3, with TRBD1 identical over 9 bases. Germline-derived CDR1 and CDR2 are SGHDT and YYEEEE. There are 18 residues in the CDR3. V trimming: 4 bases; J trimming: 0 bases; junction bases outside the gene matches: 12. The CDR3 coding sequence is TGTGCCAGCAGCGGTGGGACAGGGTTTCTCTCAAGCACAGATACGCAGTATTTT. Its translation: CASSGGTGFLSSTDTQYF.

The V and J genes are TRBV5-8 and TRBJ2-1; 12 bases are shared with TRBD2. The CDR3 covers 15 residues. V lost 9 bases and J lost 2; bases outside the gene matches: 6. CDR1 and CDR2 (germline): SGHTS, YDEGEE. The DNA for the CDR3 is TGTGCCACTCAGCTAGCGGGGGGGACCTACAATGAGCAGTTCTTC. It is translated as CATQLAGGTYNEQFF.

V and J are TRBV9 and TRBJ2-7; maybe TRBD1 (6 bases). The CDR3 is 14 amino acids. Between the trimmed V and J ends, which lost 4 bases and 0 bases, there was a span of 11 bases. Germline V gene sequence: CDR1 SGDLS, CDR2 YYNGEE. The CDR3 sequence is CASSIRDNSYEQYF. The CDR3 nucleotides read TGTGCCAGCAGCATACGGGACAACTCCTACGAGCAGTACTTC. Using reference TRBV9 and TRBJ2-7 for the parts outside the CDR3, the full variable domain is DSGVTQTPKHLITATGQRVTLRCSPRSGDLSVYWYQQSLDQGLQFLIQYYNGEERAKGNILERFSAQQFPDLHSELNLSSLELGDSALYFCASSIRDNSYEQYFGPGTRLTVT.

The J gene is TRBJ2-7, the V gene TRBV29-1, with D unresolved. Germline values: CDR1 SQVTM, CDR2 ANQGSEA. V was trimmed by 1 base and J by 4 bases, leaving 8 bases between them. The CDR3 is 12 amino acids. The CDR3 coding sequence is TGCAGCGTTGAAGTAGCAAGGTACGAGCAGTACTTC. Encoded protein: CSVEVARYEQYF.

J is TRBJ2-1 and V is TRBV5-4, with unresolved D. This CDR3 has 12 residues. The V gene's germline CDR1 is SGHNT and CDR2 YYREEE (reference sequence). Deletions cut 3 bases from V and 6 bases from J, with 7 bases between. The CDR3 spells CASSSAVNEQFF. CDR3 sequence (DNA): TGTGCCAGCAGCTCGGCTGTCAATGAGCAGTTCTTC.

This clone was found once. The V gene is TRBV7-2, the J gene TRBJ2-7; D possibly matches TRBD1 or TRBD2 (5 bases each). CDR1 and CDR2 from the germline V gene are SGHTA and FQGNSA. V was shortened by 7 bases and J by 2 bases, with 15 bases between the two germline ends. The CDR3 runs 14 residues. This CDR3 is CASIRDETTYEQYF. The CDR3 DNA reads TGTGCCAGCATCCGGGACGAAACGACCTACGAGCAGTACTTC.

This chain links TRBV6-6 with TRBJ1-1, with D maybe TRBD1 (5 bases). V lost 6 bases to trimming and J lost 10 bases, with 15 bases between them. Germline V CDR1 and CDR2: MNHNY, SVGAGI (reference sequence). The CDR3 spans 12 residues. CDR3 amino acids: CASRDGANRAFF. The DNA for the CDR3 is TGTGCCAGCAGAGACGGGGCGAATCGAGCTTTCTTT.

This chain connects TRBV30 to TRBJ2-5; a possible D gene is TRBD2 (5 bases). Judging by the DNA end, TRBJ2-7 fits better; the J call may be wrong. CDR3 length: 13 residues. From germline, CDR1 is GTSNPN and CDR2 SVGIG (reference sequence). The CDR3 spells CAWSLGSDYEQYF. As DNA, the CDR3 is TGTGCCTGGTCCCTTGGGAGTGATTACGAGCAGTACTTC.

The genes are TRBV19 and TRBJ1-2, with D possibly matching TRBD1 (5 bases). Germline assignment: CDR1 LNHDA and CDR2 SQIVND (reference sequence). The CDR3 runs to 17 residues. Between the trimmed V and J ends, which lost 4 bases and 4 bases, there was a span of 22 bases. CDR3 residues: CASSTSTQGGIAYGYTF. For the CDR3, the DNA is TGTGCCAGTAGTACCTCTACTCAGGGTGGTATCGCCTATGGCTACACCTTC.

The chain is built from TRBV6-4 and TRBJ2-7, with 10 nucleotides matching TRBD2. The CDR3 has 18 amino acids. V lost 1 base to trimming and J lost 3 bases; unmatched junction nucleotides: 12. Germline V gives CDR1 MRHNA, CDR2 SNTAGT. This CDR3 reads CASSDCGSGGCRSYEQYF. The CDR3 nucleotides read TGTGCCAGCAGTGACTGTGGTAGCGGGGGGTGTAGGAGCTACGAGCAGTACTTC.

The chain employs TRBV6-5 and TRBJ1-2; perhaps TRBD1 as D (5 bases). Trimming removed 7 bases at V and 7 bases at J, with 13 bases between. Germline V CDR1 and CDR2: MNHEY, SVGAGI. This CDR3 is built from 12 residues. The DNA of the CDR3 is TGTGCCAGCACCCCGGGGGTGGGTGGCTACACCTTC. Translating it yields CASTPGVGGYTF.

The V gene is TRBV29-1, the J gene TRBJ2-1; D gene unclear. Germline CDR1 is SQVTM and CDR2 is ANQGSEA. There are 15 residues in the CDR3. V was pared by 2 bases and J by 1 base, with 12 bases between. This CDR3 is CSVEWVGDSYNEQFF. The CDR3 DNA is TGCAGCGTTGAATGGGTTGGAGATTCCTACAATGAGCAGTTCTTC.

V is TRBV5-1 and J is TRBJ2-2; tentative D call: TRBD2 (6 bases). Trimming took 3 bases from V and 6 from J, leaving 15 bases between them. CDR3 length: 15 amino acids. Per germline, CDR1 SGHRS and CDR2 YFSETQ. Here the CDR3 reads CASSSGGNLPGELFF. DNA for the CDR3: TGCGCCAGCAGCTCTGGAGGGAACCTGCCCGGGGAGCTGTTTTTT.

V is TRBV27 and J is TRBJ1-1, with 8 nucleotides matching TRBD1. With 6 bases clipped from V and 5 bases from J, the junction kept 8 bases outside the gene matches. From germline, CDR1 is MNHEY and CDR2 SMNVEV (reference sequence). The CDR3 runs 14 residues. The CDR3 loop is CASRGTGGNTEAFF. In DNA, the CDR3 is TGTGCCAGCAGGGGGACAGGAGGGAATACTGAAGCTTTCTTT.

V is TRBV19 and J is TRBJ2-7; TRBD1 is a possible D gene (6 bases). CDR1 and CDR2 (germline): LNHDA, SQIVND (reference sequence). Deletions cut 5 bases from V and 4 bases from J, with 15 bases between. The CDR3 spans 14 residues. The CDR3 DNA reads TGTGCCAGTAGTCCTCCGGGACACCGATACGAGCAGTACTTC. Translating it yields CASSPPGHRYEQYF.

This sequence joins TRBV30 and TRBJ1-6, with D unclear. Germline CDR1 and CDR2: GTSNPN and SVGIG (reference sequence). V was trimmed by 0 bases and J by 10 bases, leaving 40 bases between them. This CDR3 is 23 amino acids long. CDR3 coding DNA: TGTGCCTGGAGTGTAAACGGGGTCGCCTTTGTGCCTCAATTTCGAATTACGGCCTCACCCCTCCACTTT. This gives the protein CAWSVNGVAFVPQFRITASPLHF.

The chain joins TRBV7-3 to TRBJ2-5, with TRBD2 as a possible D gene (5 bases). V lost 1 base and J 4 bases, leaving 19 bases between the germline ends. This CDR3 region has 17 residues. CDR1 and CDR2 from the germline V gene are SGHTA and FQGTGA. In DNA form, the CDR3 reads TGTGCCAGCAGCTTAAAGTGCTCGGGGTCGCCCACAGAGACCCAGTACTTC. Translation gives CASSLKCSGSPTETQYF.